Listed below are T cell receptor beta chains from one sample, sequenced in a study of cytomegalovirus exposure and HLA in healthy donors. Clones were read by immunoSEQ multiplex PCR, and TCRdb kept only the in-frame ones, dropping some. This sample carries 200,000 to 250,000 clones, over 80% of them seen once, and the ten largest clones take roughly 5.4%. The sample consisted of PBMCs. These receptors came from a woman under 30 in good health and CMV-seronegative. CDR3s include the opening cysteine and the closing phenylalanine or tryptophan. A D gene is named only where the DNA matches it firmly. Clone size appears in some rows only: once, few, many, or a class for an expanded clone.

D gene	V gene	clone size	J gene	CDR3 DNA	CDR3 protein
-	TRBV27	-	TRBJ2-7	TGTGCCAGCAGCCTAGGGGGAGGACCCTACGAGCAGTACTTC	CASSLGGGPYEQYF
TRBD2	TRBV27	-	TRBJ2-1	TGTGCCAGCAGTTTATCTGTGGGAGGGCCCGAGCAGTTCTTC	CASSLSVGGPEQFF
TRBD1	TRBV28	-	TRBJ1-3	TGTGCCAGCAGTCCCGGACAGGGACGTAACACCATATATTTT	CASSPGQGRNTIYF
-	TRBV29-1	-	TRBJ1-1	TGCAGCGTTGAGCGGGTGGGGCTGAACACTGAAGCTTTCTTT	CSVERVGLNTEAFF
TRBD1	TRBV28	-	TRBJ1-5	TGTGCCAGCAGTATTGGACAGGGAGGGTATCAGCCCCAGCATTTT	CASSIGQGGYQPQHF
-	TRBV15	-	TRBJ2-2	TGTGCCACCAGCACCGGCCGGGGTGCGAACACCGGGGAGCTGTTTTTT	CATSTGRGANTGELFF
TRBD2	TRBV6-5	-	TRBJ2-7	TGTGCCAGCAGTTACTCACTAGCGGGGGACATATACGAGCAGTACTTC	CASSYSLAGDIYEQYF
-	TRBV19	-	TRBJ2-3	TGTGCCAGTAGTATAGGCCCGCCCTACCTAACAGATACGCAGTATTTT	CASSIGPPYLTDTQYF
TRBD1	TRBV2	-	TRBJ1-2	TGTGCCAGCAGTCAACCGGACAGGGGGACGTTTGTCATCTATGGCTACACCTTC	CASSQPDRGTFVIYGYTF
-	TRBV9	once	TRBJ2-1	TGTGCCAGCAGCGACAGGGCCCCTTCCTACAATGAGCAGTTCTTC	CASSDRAPSYNEQFF